The rows below give T cell receptor beta chains drawn from one sample of a study of T cell responses to AZD1222 COVID-19 vaccine. Profiling relied on immunoSEQ multiplex PCR, and the TCRdb table lists in-frame clones only, not all of them. The table includes about 110,000 clones, about nine tenths detected once. The material sequenced was peripheral blood, taken on day 0 of AZD1222 vaccination. The receptors come from an adult in good health. Each CDR3 is given with its conserved first and last residue. The D gene is left open where the match is weak. Expanded clones are given a class, and other clones once, few, many or no size at all.

D	J	size	V	DNA	CDR3
TRBD1	TRBJ1-6	NA	TRBV12-3/TRBV12-4	TGTGCCAGCAGTCGCAGGGGGAGGGCCCTCCACTTT	CASSRRGRALHF
NA	TRBJ2-1	NA	TRBV3-1/TRBV3-2	TGTGCCAGCAGCCATCACGAGGGATACAATGAGCAGTTCTTC	CASSHHEGYNEQFF
NA	TRBJ2-7	NA	TRBV5-1	TGCGCCAGCAGCCCGGGGGGCAGCTCCTACGAGCAGTACTTC	CASSPGGSSYEQYF
NA	TRBJ2-3	NA	TRBV7-2	TGTGCCAGCAGCTTAAGTCCTTTTGGGGGCACAGATACGCAGTATTTT	CASSLSPFGGTDTQYF
TRBD2	TRBJ2-2	NA	TRBV2	TGTGCCAGCGGGCTAGCGGGAGTCGGCGGGGAGCTGTTTTTT	CASGLAGVGGELFF
TRBD1	TRBJ1-3	NA	TRBV9	TGTGCCAGCAGCCGAGGGGGCTCAGGAAACACCATATATTTT	CASSRGGSGNTIYF
NA	TRBJ2-7	NA	TRBV11-2	TGTGCCAGCAGCCTGAACAGTAACTCCTACGAGCAGTACTTC	CASSLNSNSYEQYF
TRBD1	TRBJ1-2	NA	TRBV10-2	TGCGCCAGCAGTGAGATTGGACAGGGGGCTAACTATGGCTACACCTTC	CASSEIGQGANYGYTF
NA	TRBJ1-2	NA	TRBV5-4	TGTGCCAGCAGCTTAGGGACGGACAGCACCTTC	CASSLGTDSTF
NA	TRBJ2-7	NA	TRBV30	TGTGCCTGGAGGTCCGGGACGGAGACCTACGAGCAGTACTTC	CAWRSGTETYEQYF
NA	TRBJ2-2	NA	TRBV5-1	TGCGCCAGCAGCTTGGGGGTCCTTGGGGTCACCGGGGAGCTGTTTTTT	CASSLGVLGVTGELFF
TRBD1	TRBJ1-2	NA	TRBV5-5	TGTGCCAGCAGCTTGGTTGGCCAGGGGGACTATGGCTACACCTTC	CASSLVGQGDYGYTF
NA	TRBJ2-1	NA	TRBV4-3	TGCGCCAGCAGCCGAGTTTCCGGGAGCCCCCATGAGCAGTTCTTC	CASSRVSGSPHEQFF
TRBD1	TRBJ2-7	NA	TRBV19	TGTGCCAGTAGTTCTTATTCAGGGGGCCACGACGAGCAGTACTTC	CASSSYSGGHDEQYF
NA	TRBJ2-7	NA	TRBV5-4	TGTGCCAGCAGCTTGGGGTCTGAAAGAGCTCACGAGCAGTACTTC	CASSLGSERAHEQYF
TRBD1	TRBJ2-7	NA	TRBV11-3	TGTGCCAGCAGCTTAGACGGGGGACAGGGGAAGGAGCAGTACTTC	CASSLDGGQGKEQYF
NA	TRBJ2-1	NA	TRBV7-9	TGTGCCAGCAGCCAAGCCGGGACTCGTGTTAATGAGCAGTTCTTC	CASSQAGTRVNEQFF
NA	TRBJ1-2	NA	TRBV5-1	TGCGCCAGCAGCCCACCGGGGGGTTCGGGTGCGGGCTACACCTTC	CASSPPGGSGAGYTF
TRBD1	TRBJ1-1	NA	TRBV7-8	TGTGCCAGCAGCACTGGGACAGCCAACACTGAAGCTTTCTTT	CASSTGTANTEAFF
NA	TRBJ1-4	NA	TRBV4-3	TGCGCCAGCAGCTCGCTACTAGGCCGAAACTCCGGTGATGAAAAACTGTTTTTT	CASSSLLGRNSGDEKLFF
TRBD1	TRBJ2-2	once	TRBV11-3	TGTGCCAGCAGCTCGGGACAGGAAATCGGGGAGCTGTTTTTT	CASSSGQEIGELFF
NA	TRBJ2-2	NA	TRBV10-3	TGTGCCATCAGTGGGGGACAAAACACCGGGGAGCTGTTTTTT	CAISGGQNTGELFF
NA	TRBJ1-2	once	TRBV30	TGTGCCTGGAGTGTGAGGTTTTATGGCTACACCTTC	CAWSVRFYGYTF
NA	TRBJ1-3	NA	TRBV23-1	TGCGCCAGCAGCCCATACGACAGCAAGTCGGCTGGAAACACCATATATTTT	CASSPYDSKSAGNTIYF
TRBD2	TRBJ2-3	NA	TRBV4-1	TGCGCCAGCAGCCAAGAGGGGACTAGCGGAACAGATACGCAGTATTTT	CASSQEGTSGTDTQYF
NA	TRBJ1-1	once	TRBV19	TGTGCCAGTAGTATGGGGAGGAACACTGAAGCTTTCTTT	CASSMGRNTEAFF
TRBD2	TRBJ2-3	NA	TRBV27	TGTGCCAGCAGTTCCGTTAGCGGGTTTCCCACCGATACGCAGTATTTT	CASSSVSGFPTDTQYF
TRBD1	TRBJ2-7	NA	TRBV7-9	TGTGCCAGCAGCTCCCCACAGGGGAGCTCCTACGAGCAGTACTTC	CASSSPQGSSYEQYF
TRBD1	TRBJ1-5	few	TRBV6-1	TGTGCCAGCAGTGAATGGGACAGTCAACAGCCCCAGCATTTT	CASSEWDSQQPQHF
NA	TRBJ2-5	few	TRBV30	TGTGCCTGGAGTGTAAGTGGCGGGGAGGAGACCCAGTACTTC	CAWSVSGGEETQYF
TRBD1	TRBJ1-5	once	TRBV28	TGTGCCAGCAGGTCGGAATCGACAGGGAGTAACCAGCCCCAGCATTTT	CASRSESTGSNQPQHF
TRBD2	TRBJ2-7	once	TRBV19	TGTGCCAGTAGCGGACTAGGCGCCTACGAGCAGTACTTC	CASSGLGAYEQYF
NA	TRBJ1-1	NA	TRBV5-1	TGCGCCAGCAGCTTGGGTGGGTTCGCTGAAGCTTTCTTT	CASSLGGFAEAFF
NA	TRBJ1-1	NA	TRBV30	TGTGCCTGGAGTGTAGGGGGAAAGGTAACTGAAGCTTTCTTT	CAWSVGGKVTEAFF
TRBD1	TRBJ2-5	NA	TRBV3-1/TRBV3-2	TGTGCCAGCAAGCCGGAAGGACAGGGAAAAGAGACCCAGTACTTC	CASKPEGQGKETQYF
NA	TRBJ2-7	NA	TRBV20-1	TGCAGTGCTAGTTTCCCCCTACTGCACTACGAGCAGTACTTC	CSASFPLLHYEQYF
NA	TRBJ2-1	NA	TRBV19	TGTGCCAGTAGCGAGACCACGTACTCCTACAATGAGCAGTTCTTC	CASSETTYSYNEQFF
NA	TRBJ1-4	NA	TRBV2	TGTGCCAGCAGTGACGGACCCTCAGGGGAACTGTTTTTT	CASSDGPSGELFF
NA	TRBJ2-3	once	TRBV5-6	TGTGCCAGCAGCCCCCTCTCTAGCACAGATACGCAGTATTTT	CASSPLSSTDTQYF
NA	TRBJ1-1	NA	TRBV18	TGTGCCAGCTCACCAGGGGACAACACTGAAGCTTTCTTT	CASSPGDNTEAFF
TRBD2	TRBJ2-3	NA	TRBV7-8	TGTGCCAGCAGCGGACGGACTAGCGGGAAGCGGGATACGCAGTATTTT	CASSGRTSGKRDTQYF
TRBD1	TRBJ1-2	NA	TRBV4-1	TGCGCCAGCAGCCAAAGGGGGGGACAGCCCTATGGCTACACCTTC	CASSQRGGQPYGYTF
NA	TRBJ1-4	NA	TRBV7-9	TGTGCCAGCAGCTTAGGCCTTCACCAAGATGAAAAACTGTTTTTT	CASSLGLHQDEKLFF
TRBD1	TRBJ1-1	NA	TRBV28	TGTGCCAGCAGTGAGCAGGGGGCGTGGAACACTGAAGCTTTCTTT	CASSEQGAWNTEAFF
NA	TRBJ1-1	few	TRBV28	TGTGCCAGCAGTTTAGGGGGGGGTAAAGCTTTCTTT	CASSLGGGKAFF
NA	TRBJ1-6	NA	TRBV27	TGTGCCAGCAGTTTGGAGGGTGATCATTCACCCCTCCACTTT	CASSLEGDHSPLHF
NA	TRBJ1-2	once	TRBV12-5	TGTGCTAGTGGCCTCTTAAACTATGGCTACACCTTC	CASGLLNYGYTF
NA	TRBJ1-2	NA	TRBV7-2	TGTGCCAGCAGACCGGCCGGAGACTATGGCTACACCTTC	CASRPAGDYGYTF
TRBD2	TRBJ2-7	NA	TRBV28	TGTGCCAGCAGTCCCGCGGGGGGGGGATCCGCTTACGAGCAGTACTTC	CASSPAGGGSAYEQYF
TRBD2	TRBJ2-5	NA	TRBV5-4	TGTGCCAGCAGCCCAGCGGGGGGGGTACAAGAGACCCAGTACTTC	CASSPAGGVQETQYF
NA	TRBJ1-4	NA	TRBV20-1	TGCAGTGCTAGTTGGAGGGAGACTAATGAAAAACTGTTTTTT	CSASWRETNEKLFF
NA	TRBJ1-1	few	TRBV19	TGTGCCAGTAGTCCCGGTCTAGTTATGAACACTGAAGCTTTCTTT	CASSPGLVMNTEAFF
TRBD1	TRBJ2-7	NA	TRBV6-1	TGTGCCAGCAGTGAAGATCAGGGGGCGCCGGGCGAGCAGTACTTC	CASSEDQGAPGEQYF
TRBD2	TRBJ2-1	NA	TRBV10-1	TGCGCCAGCAGTCCCGGGAGGGGCCCCTACTATGAGCAGTTCTTC	CASSPGRGPYYEQFF
NA	TRBJ1-2	once	TRBV5-6	TGTGCCAGCAGCCCACTGAGCTCCAGGCCCTATGGCTACACCTTC	CASSPLSSRPYGYTF